A single sample is the source of the 2 T cell receptor beta chains below, sequenced in a study of CD8 T cells in ankylosing spondylitis. TCRdb reprocessed the 5' RACE reads with MiXCR, giving one entry per CDR3 protein. The table shows 130,000 to 150,000 distinct CDR3 sequences, with roughly 8.3% occurring only once. The sample was synovial fluid, either unsorted or a sorted T cell fraction (not recorded which). The receptors stem from a male donor with ankylosing spondylitis.

The table lists this clonotype with a few counts. This sequence joins TRBV5-1 and TRBJ1-1; tentatively, D is TRBD1 (5 bases). CDR3 size: 14 residues. Germline V gene data show CDR1 as SGHRS and CDR2 as YFSETQ. V shed 4 bases and J shed 3 bases, with 13 bases lying between them. CDR3 bases: TGCGCCAGCAGCCTTACAGGTGACTACACTGAAGCTTTCTTT. This gives the protein CASSLTGDYTEAFF.

V usage is TRBV2 and J usage is TRBJ2-7; maybe TRBD1 (5 bases). From germline, CDR1 is SNHLY and CDR2 FYNNEI. This CDR3 has 14 residues. V gave up 3 bases and J gave up 3 bases, with 12 bases separating them. In DNA form, the CDR3 reads TGTGCCAGCAGTGAGGGGCAGCCGGGCTACGAGCAGTACTTC. Translating it yields CASSEGQPGYEQYF.